Listed below are T cell receptor beta chains from one sample, sequenced in a study of T cells after yellow fever vaccination. TCRdb re-called the 5' RACE reads through MiXCR, storing one row per CDR3 protein. The sample contains about 580,000 distinct CDR3 sequences, about 17% of which appear only once. Sequenced here: PBMCs, sampled about 5 days after the first yellow fever vaccination. The receptor source for this set is a man between 18 and 29 years old who received the YFV17D yellow fever vaccine. The CDR3 runs from the conserved cysteine through the conserved F or W. D genes are given only for firm matches. A row's size may be missing; if present it is once, few, many or a size class.

size,J,D,V,DNA,CDR3
.,TRBJ2-3,TRBD2,TRBV7-3,TGTGCCAGCAGCTCAAACGGAGCGGGGGCGGGGGATACGCAGTATTTT,CASSSNGAGAGDTQYF
few,TRBJ2-1,.,TRBV29-1,TGCAGCGTTGTTATTAGCTCCTACAATGAGCAGTTCTTC,CSVVISSYNEQFF
.,TRBJ2-7,.,TRBV18,TGTGCCAGCTCACTCAGGGGGCGATCCTTAGCGGGCACCTACGAGCAGTACTTC,CASSLRGRSLAGTYEQYF
.,TRBJ1-1,.,TRBV7-9,TGTGCCAGCAGCTCAGGTGTAGCTGAAGCTTTCTTT,CASSSGVAEAFF
.,TRBJ2-5,.,TRBV12-3/TRBV12-4,TGTGCCAGCAGTTTCGTACTCCAAGAGACCCAGTACTTC,CASSFVLQETQYF
.,TRBJ2-5,.,TRBV5-1,TGCGCCAGCAGCTTGGGAGGGCAGGTCCAAGAGACCCAGTACTTC,CASSLGGQVQETQYF
.,TRBJ2-3,.,TRBV19,TGTGCCAGTAGTATCTCGGTTGCGGCAGATACGCAGTATTTT,CASSISVAADTQYF
few,TRBJ2-2,TRBD2,TRBV7-3,TGTGCCAGCAGCAGCGCGGGGGGTAGGACCGGGGAGCTGTTTTTT,CASSSAGGRTGELFF
.,TRBJ1-1,.,TRBV13,TGTGCCAGCAGCTTCCGACGGACGAACACTGAAGCTTTCTTT,CASSFRRTNTEAFF
.,TRBJ1-1,TRBD1,TRBV6-1,TGTGCCACCCAACGGGTCACAGGGGGCACTGAAGCTTTCTTT,CATQRVTGGTEAFF
.,TRBJ1-2,.,TRBV27,TGTGCCAGCAGTTTCGAGGGGGTCGGCTACACCTTC,CASSFEGVGYTF